Below, 15 T cell receptor beta chains from the same sample are listed, as sequenced in a study of a mutant IDH1 vaccine in newly diagnosed glioma. Antigens of these TCRs are unknown. Time point meaning: week 23, last vaccination. Vaccinated patients received 300 ug of mutant IDH1 20-mer peptide per dose, with topical imiquimod. Assay: immunoSEQ multiplex PCR; the TCRdb copy retains only in-frame clones and omits some. The data show approximately 45,000 clones, around 90% seen once. The sequencing here drew on PBMCs, taken from a glioma patient whose treatment included an IDH1 peptide vaccine. Receptors originate from a middle-aged man with glioma.

The rearrangement links TRBV15 to TRBJ2-7; D is perhaps TRBD2 (5 bases). Trimming removed 3 bases from V and 3 bases from J, with 18 bases in between. CDR3 length: 16 residues. The germline CDR1 and CDR2 sequences are LNHNV and YYDKDF (reference sequence). Here the CDR3 DNA reads TGTGCCACCAGCAGCGACGCAAAGCCCGGGGTCTACGAGCAGTACTTC. Protein: CATSSDAKPGVYEQYF.

This sequence joins TRBV5-6 and TRBJ2-3, with 10 bases that match TRBD2. CDR1 and CDR2 (germline): SGHDT, YYEEEE. The J segment lost 4 bases and the V segment lost 4 bases, leaving 3 bases of the junction unmatched. This CDR3 has 14 residues. Here the CDR3 DNA reads TGTGCCAGCAGCGAGCGGGGGGGCGCAGATACGCAGTATTTT. This translates into CASSERGGADTQYF. Based on the CDR3 plus reference TRBV5-6 and TRBJ2-3, the full variable domain is DAGVTQSPTHLIKTRGQQVTLRCSPKSGHDTVSWYQQALGQGPQFIFQYYEEEERQRGNFPDRFSGHQFPNYSSELNVNALLLGDSALYLCASSERGGADTQYFGPGTRLTVL.

The chain's CDR3 is CASRGEYLSGANVLTF. The CDR3 coding sequence is TGTGCCAGCAGAGGAGAATACCTTTCTGGGGCCAACGTCCTGACTTTC. The chain has TRBV2 and TRBJ2-6; D is unresolved. V lost 6 bases and J lost 1, with 13 bases in between. CDR3 size: 16 residues. Per the germline V gene, CDR1 is SNHLY and CDR2 is FYNNEI. The whole variable domain, filled in from reference TRBV2 and TRBJ2-6, reads EPEVTQTPSHQVTQMGQEVILRCVPISNHLYFYWYRQILGQKVEFLVSFYNNEISEKSEIFDDQFSVERPDGSNFTLKIRSTKLEDSAMYFCASRGEYLSGANVLTFGAGSRLTVL.

The V call is TRBV19, the J call TRBJ2-1; 11 positions match TRBD2. The length of the CDR3 is 14 residues. The germline V gene has CDR1 LNHDA and CDR2 SQIVND (reference sequence). Trimming at V came to 5 bases and at J to 6 bases, leaving 3 bases not matched to a gene. The CDR3 bases are TGTGCCAGTAGTTTTAGCGGGGGGGCCAATGAGCAGTTCTTC. Translating gives CASSFSGGANEQFF.

The J gene is TRBJ1-1, the V gene TRBV7-9, with D possibly TRBD1 on 5 matching bases. This CDR3 region has 14 residues. Germline V gene data show CDR1 as SEHNR and CDR2 as FQNEAQ (reference sequence). The V gene lost 5 bases and the J gene lost 6 bases, with 16 bases spanning the gap. The CDR3 is CASSHTARGAEAFF. CDR3 nucleotide sequence: TGTGCCAGCAGCCATACAGCTCGAGGGGCTGAAGCTTTCTTT.

CDR3 residues: CASSQDRGSNEKLFF. The CDR3 DNA sequence: TGCGCCAGCAGCCAAGACAGGGGATCAAATGAAAAACTGTTTTTT. The genes are TRBV4-3 and TRBJ1-4, with a weak D call TRBD1 (6 bases). Trimming cost V 0 bases and J 5 bases, with 10 bases left between them. The CDR3 length is 15 residues. Looked up from germline, CDR1 is LGHNA and CDR2 is YSLEER.

Here the CDR3 reads CASSSQETQYF. In DNA, the CDR3 is TGTGCCAGCTCATCCCAGGAGACCCAGTACTTC. The rearrangement joins TRBV18 to TRBJ2-5; no clear D gene. This CDR3 has 11 amino acids. V lost 5 bases, J lost 5 bases, and 6 bases lay in between. CDR1 KGHSH and CDR2 LQKENI come from the germline V gene.

The V call is TRBV6-1, the J call TRBJ1-1; weak D call: TRBD1 (5 bases). Trimming shortened V by 1 base and J by 4 bases, and 13 bases separated the two germline ends. Germline V gene lookup returns CDR1 MNHNS and CDR2 SASEGT. This CDR3 contains 15 residues. The CDR3 coding sequence is TGTGCCAGCAGTGAAGGGTGGGGGTTGAGCACTGAAGCTTTCTTT. Its translation: CASSEGWGLSTEAFF.

V gene TRBV15 combines with J gene TRBJ1-2, with TRBD1 matching 11 bases. Germline CDR1 reads LNHNV; CDR2 reads YYDKDF (reference sequence). The length of the CDR3 is 15 residues. V gave up 1 base and J gave up 4 bases; unmatched junction bases: 2. CDR3 region: CATSRGDRGSYGYTF. Here the CDR3 DNA reads TGTGCCACCAGCAGAGGGGACAGGGGGAGCTATGGCTACACCTTC. Supplemented by reference TRBV15 and TRBJ1-2, the full variable domain reads DAMVIQNPRYQVTQFGKPVTLSCSQTLNHNVMYWYQQKSSQAPKLLFHYYDKDFNNEADTPDNFQSRRPNTSFCFLDIRSPGLGDTAMYLCATSRGDRGSYGYTFGSGTRLTVV.

The rearrangement joins TRBV6-1 to TRBJ1-5; D is unresolved. Germline assignment: CDR1 MNHNS and CDR2 SASEGT. This CDR3 comprises 11 residues. The V end lost 8 bases, the J end lost 0 bases, and 2 bases lay between the germline ends. CDR3 sequence reads: CASHSNQPQHF. In DNA form, the CDR3 reads TGTGCCAGCCATAGCAATCAGCCCCAGCATTTT.

The J gene is TRBJ1-1, the V gene TRBV9; TRBD1 matches at 7 bases. CDR3 length: 16 amino acids. The V segment lost 0 bases and the J segment 0 bases; nucleotides outside the gene matches: 5. Germline CDR1 reads SGDLS; CDR2 reads YYNGEE. The CDR3 reads CASSVGQGGMNTEAFF. CDR3 sequence (DNA): TGTGCCAGCAGCGTAGGTCAGGGGGGGATGAACACTGAAGCTTTCTTT. The full variable domain, in which reference TRBV9 and TRBJ1-1 provide the parts outside the CDR3, is DSGVTQTPKHLITATGQRVTLRCSPRSGDLSVYWYQQSLDQGLQFLIQYYNGEERAKGNILERFSAQQFPDLHSELNLSSLELGDSALYFCASSVGQGGMNTEAFFGQGTRLTVV.

CDR3 in amino acids: CASSVAGGPYNEQFF. The CDR3 nucleotides read TGTGCCAGCAGCGTAGCGGGAGGGCCCTACAATGAGCAGTTCTTC. This chain links TRBV5-6 with TRBJ2-1, with 11 bases that match TRBD2. J gave up 2 bases and V 4 bases, and 2 bases lay outside the gene matches. The length of the CDR3 is 15 residues. Germline V gene sequence: CDR1 SGHDT, CDR2 YYEEEE.

This chain joins TRBV10-3 and TRBJ2-5, with 10 nucleotides matching TRBD1. Germline V gene sequence: CDR1 ENHRY, CDR2 SYGVKD. Germline trimming cut 4 bases from V and 5 bases from J; bases unmatched to any gene: 1. The CDR3 consists of 13 residues. The CDR3 reads CAISGTGGETQYF. The CDR3 DNA sequence: TGTGCCATCAGTGGGACAGGGGGGGAGACCCAGTACTTC.

This sequence joins TRBV5-4 and TRBJ2-2; D is unclear. This CDR3 comprises 14 residues. V shed 0 bases and J shed 6 bases, with 9 bases lying between them. The germline V gene encodes CDR1 SGHNT and CDR2 YYREEE (reference sequence). CDR3 nucleotide sequence: TGTGCCAGCAGCTTGGGGGGTAGATCCGGGGAGCTGTTTTTT. Translated, it gives CASSLGGRSGELFF.

The V call is TRBV5-1, the J call TRBJ1-1, with TRBD1 identical over 8 bases. After removal of 0 bases from V and 11 bases from J, the junction contained 9 bases not matched to a gene. Looked up from germline, CDR1 is SGHRS and CDR2 is YFSETQ. This CDR3 is built from 14 residues. The CDR3 loop is CASSLETGDGGAFF. The CDR3 DNA sequence: TGCGCCAGCAGCTTGGAGACAGGGGACGGGGGTGCTTTCTTT.